This T cell receptor (beta chain) was captured by sequencing in a study of tumor-infiltrating lymphocytes in primary liver carcinoma. Study background: Tumors were stage T1-T3 N0M0, about 4.2 to 10 cm across.

This clonotype occurred many times. The CDR3 loop spans 12 amino acids. V was pared by 0 bases and J by 7 bases, with 7 bases between. TCR beta cDNA was made from 450 to 500 ng total RNA with a constant-region primer. For TCR beta, libraries were produced by three nested multiplex PCR rounds using slightly modified ARM-PCR. The first two PCR rounds, nine to ten cycles each, used TRBV1-TRBV30 forward primers and a C-beta reverse primer. One entry per CDR3 protein results from TCRdb running MiXCR on the multiplex PCR reads. The table shows 100,000 or so distinct CDR3 sequences, with about two thirds occurring only once. Starting material for RNA and DNA co-extraction consisted of roughly 17-31 mg of unsorted bulk tissue.

The V gene is TRBV12-3 or TRBV12-4, the J gene TRBJ2-7, with D unresolved. The origin of this receptor is a woman aged 60-70 years with primary liver carcinoma and hepatitis B virus infection. Sequences were obtained from liver tumor tissue from sampling region 2. Documented subset: tumor region T2, inferior pole. The CDR3 spells CASSLAEREQYF. CDR3 coding DNA: TGTGCCAGCAGTTTAGCGGAGAGGGAGCAGTACTTC.